The 8 T cell receptor beta chains listed next were all sequenced from one sample in a study of blood T cell repertoires in COVID-19. TCRdb keeps only in-frame clones here, not all; method: immunoSEQ multiplex PCR. The profile shows 300,000 to 400,000 clones, 89% of them singletons. Input material: PBMCs or T cells enriched from blood (not recorded which). Receptors originate from a man in his sixties who had recovered from COVID-19.

This chain links TRBV18 with TRBJ2-2, with TRBD1 matching 7 bases. Germline values: CDR1 KGHSH, CDR2 LQKENI. The CDR3 contains 15 residues. V lost 6 bases and J lost 0; bases outside the gene matches: 4. The CDR3 bases are TGTGCCAGCTCTCCAGACAGGGCGAACACCGGGGAGCTGTTTTTT. Its protein is CASSPDRANTGELFF.

The chain is built from TRBV18 and TRBJ2-5; D possibly corresponds to TRBD2 (7 bases). V was clipped by 2 bases and J by 7 bases, with 17 bases between them. The CDR3 runs to 15 residues. Germline V CDR1 and CDR2: KGHSH, LQKENI. The DNA for the CDR3 is TGTGCCAGCTCACCATCGGGGGGCCAACATACGACCCAGTACTTC. Protein sequence: CASSPSGGQHTTQYF.

The chain couples TRBV5-1 to TRBJ1-1; D may be TRBD1 (5 bases). The CDR3 runs to 14 residues. V lost 5 bases and J 5 bases, leaving 16 bases between the germline ends. The germline V gene has CDR1 SGHRS and CDR2 YFSETQ. The CDR3 is CASRSGGEGTEAFF. CDR3 nucleotide sequence: TGCGCCAGCAGGTCCGGGGGAGAGGGAACTGAAGCTTTCTTT. The full variable domain, with the rest looked up from reference TRBV5-1 and TRBJ1-1, is KAGVTQTPRYLIKTRGQQVTLSCSPISGHRSVSWYQQTPGQGLQFLFEYFSETQRNKGNFPGRFSGRQFSNSRSEMNVSTLELGDSALYLCASRSGGEGTEAFFGQGTRLTVV.

The chain carries TRBV4-1 and TRBJ2-7; D remains ambiguous. Germline V lookup: CDR1 MGHRA, CDR2 YSYEKL. Trimming shortened V by 0 bases and J by 6 bases, and 9 bases separated the two germline ends. There are 13 residues in the CDR3. For the CDR3, the DNA is TGCGCCAGCAGCCAAGAAGGAGTTGCCGAGCAGTACTTC. This encodes CASSQEGVAEQYF.

The chain recombines TRBV5-5 with TRBJ2-5; a weak D match, TRBD2 (6 bases). V lost 1 base and J 5 bases, leaving 18 bases between the germline ends. Germline V gene lookup returns CDR1 SGHKS and CDR2 YYEKEE (reference sequence). This CDR3 spans 16 amino acids. This chain's CDR3 is CASSLSPGAGWETQYF. The CDR3 DNA reads as TGTGCCAGCAGCTTGAGTCCGGGAGCCGGCTGGGAGACCCAGTACTTC. Using reference TRBV5-5 and TRBJ2-5 for the parts outside the CDR3, the full variable domain is DAGVTQSPTHLIKTRGQQVTLRCSPISGHKSVSWYQQVLGQGPQFIFQYYEKEERGRGNFPDRFSARQFPNYSSELNVNALLLGDSALYLCASSLSPGAGWETQYFGPGTRLLVL.

CDR3 in DNA: TGTGCCAGCAGCTTATACGGGACAGGGGGCTCCTACGAGCAGTACTTC. This translates into CASSLYGTGGSYEQYF. The V call is TRBV7-2, the J call TRBJ2-7, with 11 bases lining up with TRBD1. The V gene end was trimmed by 2 bases and the J gene end by 0 bases; junction bases not matched to a gene: 3. CDR3 length equals 16 residues. Germline V gives CDR1 SGHTA, CDR2 FQGNSA.

The chain is built from TRBV6-1 and TRBJ2-2, with TRBD1 matching 10 bases. The CDR3 is 18 residues long. CDR1 and CDR2 from the germline V gene are MNHNS and SASEGT. Losses at the gene ends were 3 bases for V and 7 bases for J; bases not matched to a gene: 14. CDR3 DNA: TGTGCCAGCAGTGAGGGCGACCCGACAGGGGGCCTTGACGGGGAGCTGTTTTTT. It is translated as CASSEGDPTGGLDGELFF.

V gene TRBV5-4 combines with J gene TRBJ2-7; 7 nucleotides align to TRBD2. The V gene's germline CDR1 is SGHNT and CDR2 YYREEE (reference sequence). This CDR3 is built from 14 residues. V was pared by 5 bases and J by 4 bases, with 9 bases of the junction left unmatched. This CDR3 reads CASRSGGERYEQYF. CDR3 nucleotide sequence: TGTGCCAGCAGGTCTGGGGGGGAAAGGTACGAGCAGTACTTC.